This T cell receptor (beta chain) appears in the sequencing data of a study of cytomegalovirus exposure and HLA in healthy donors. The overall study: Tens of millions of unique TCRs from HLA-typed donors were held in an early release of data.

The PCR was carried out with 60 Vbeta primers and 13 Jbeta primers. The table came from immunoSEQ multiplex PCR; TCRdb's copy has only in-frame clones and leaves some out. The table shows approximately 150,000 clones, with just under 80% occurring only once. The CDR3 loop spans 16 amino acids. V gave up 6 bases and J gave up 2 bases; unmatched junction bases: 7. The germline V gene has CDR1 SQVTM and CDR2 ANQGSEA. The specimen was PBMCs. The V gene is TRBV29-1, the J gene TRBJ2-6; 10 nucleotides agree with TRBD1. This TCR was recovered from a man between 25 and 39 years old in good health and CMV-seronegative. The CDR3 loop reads CSVRTGGSPGANVLTF. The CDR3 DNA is TGCAGCGTACGGACAGGGGGTTCTCCTGGGGCCAACGTCCTGACTTTC.